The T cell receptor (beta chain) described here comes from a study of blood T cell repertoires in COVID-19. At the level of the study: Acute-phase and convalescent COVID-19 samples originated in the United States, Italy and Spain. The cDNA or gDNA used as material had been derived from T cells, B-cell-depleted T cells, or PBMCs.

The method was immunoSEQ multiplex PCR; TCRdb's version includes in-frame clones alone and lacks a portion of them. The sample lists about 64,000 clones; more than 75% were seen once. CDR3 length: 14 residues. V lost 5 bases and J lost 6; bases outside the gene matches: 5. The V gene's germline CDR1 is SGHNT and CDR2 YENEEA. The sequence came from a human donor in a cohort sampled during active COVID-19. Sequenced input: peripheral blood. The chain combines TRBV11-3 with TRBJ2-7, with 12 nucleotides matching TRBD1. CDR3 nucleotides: TGTGCCAGCAGCCGGGGACAGGGGGCGCGCGAGCAGTACTTC. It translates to CASSRGQGAREQYF.